The text below deals with one T cell receptor (beta chain). The source material, RNA transcripts, was used to amplify TCR beta CDR3 regions. HTBI primers were employed in a first-round RT-PCR of the TCR CDR3. TCRdb re-called the multiplex PCR reads with MiXCR, one entry per CDR3 protein. The table lists 350,000 to 450,000 distinct CDR3 sequences, about a sixth of them singletons, with approximately 30% in the top ten. This sample stems from a study of T cells in Graves' hyperthyroidism and ophthalmopathy. Germline V gene lookup returns CDR1 DFQATT and CDR2 SNEGSKA (reference sequence). V dropped 1 base and J dropped 7 bases, with 14 bases sitting between them. This CDR3 has 15 amino acids.

The gene calls are TRBV20-1 and TRBJ1-6; D gene ambiguous. The TCR comes from a woman aged 30 to 39 with Graves' hyperthyroidism that later progressed to Graves' ophthalmopathy. The specimen sequenced was blood. Written as DNA, the CDR3 is TGCAGTGCTAGAGTGATATCTGAAGCAAATTCACCCCTCCACTTT. This encodes CSARVISEANSPLHF.